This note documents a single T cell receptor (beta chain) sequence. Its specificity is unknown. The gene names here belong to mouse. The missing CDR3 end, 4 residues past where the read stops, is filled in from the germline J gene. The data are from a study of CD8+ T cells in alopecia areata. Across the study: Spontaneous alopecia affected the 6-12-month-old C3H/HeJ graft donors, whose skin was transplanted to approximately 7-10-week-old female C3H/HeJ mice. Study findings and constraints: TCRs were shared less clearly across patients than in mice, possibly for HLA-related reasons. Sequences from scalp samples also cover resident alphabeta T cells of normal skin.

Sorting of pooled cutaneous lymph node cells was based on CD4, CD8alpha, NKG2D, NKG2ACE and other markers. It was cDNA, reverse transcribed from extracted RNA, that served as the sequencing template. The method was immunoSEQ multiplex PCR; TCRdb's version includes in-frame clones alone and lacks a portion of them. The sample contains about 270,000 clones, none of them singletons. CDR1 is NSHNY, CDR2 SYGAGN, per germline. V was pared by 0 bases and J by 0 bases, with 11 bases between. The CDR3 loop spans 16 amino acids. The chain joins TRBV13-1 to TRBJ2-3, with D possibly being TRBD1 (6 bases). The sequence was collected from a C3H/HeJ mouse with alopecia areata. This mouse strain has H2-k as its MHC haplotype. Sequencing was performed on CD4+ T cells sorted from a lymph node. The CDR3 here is CASSDVGTNSAETLYF. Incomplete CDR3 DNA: TGTGCCAGCAGTGATGTAGGGACAAATAGTGCAGAA.